This entry lists 10 T cell receptor beta chains sequenced from one sample in a study of breast tumors, draining lymph nodes, adjacent tissues. TCRdb itself ran the multiplex PCR reads through MiXCR, one entry per CDR3 protein. The repertoire consists of more than 20,000 distinct CDR3 sequences, with 20% to 25% occurring once and the leading ten covering roughly 14%. Source material: breast tumor tissue. Every receptor here comes from a female donor with breast cancer. Some clones in this sample may be carry-over from other donors' samples.

This clonotype was counted many times. V and J are TRBV5-1 and TRBJ2-1; maybe TRBD2 (6 bases). In germline, CDR1 is SGHRS, CDR2 YFSETQ. Trimming cost V 4 bases and J 9 bases, with 20 bases left between them. This CDR3 has 15 residues. The CDR3 protein is CASSPAGWVGSEQFF. For the CDR3, the DNA is TGCGCCAGCAGCCCCGCAGGGTGGGTCGGGAGTGAGCAGTTCTTC.

The genes are TRBV3-1 and TRBJ1-5; no reliable D call. Trimming pared 3 bases from V and 2 bases from J, leaving 8 bases between. The CDR3 consists of 14 residues. Germline-derived CDR1 and CDR2 are LGHDT and YNNKEL (reference sequence). For the CDR3, the DNA is TGTGCCAGCAGCCAGGACGGTCGCAATCAGCCCCAGCATTTT. Translated, it gives CASSQDGRNQPQHF.

With regard to this clonotype: The junction does not match germline at one end; this may be a read error. The rearrangement uses TRBV7-3 and TRBJ2-5; 7 bases align to TRBD2. The germline CDR1 and CDR2 sequences are SGHTA and FQGTGA. This CDR3 has 13 residues. The CDR3 bases are TGTGCCAGCAGCTTAATTGGGGGGGGGACCCAGCACTTC. Translation: CASSLIGGGTQHF.

This clonotype was detected many times. V and J are TRBV12-3 or TRBV12-4 and TRBJ2-1, with D uncertain. The CDR3 extends over 14 amino acids. V lost 3 bases and J 4 bases, leaving 10 bases between the germline ends. This CDR3 reads CASSFASEYNEQFF. The CDR3 DNA reads TGTGCCAGCAGTTTTGCGTCAGAATACAATGAGCAGTTCTTC.

This clonotype was seen more than once but under ten times. J is TRBJ2-6 and V is TRBV18, with a tentative D call TRBD1 (5 bases). Deletions cut 8 bases from V and 4 bases from J, with 12 bases between. CDR1 and CDR2 (germline): KGHSH, LQKENI. CDR3 length equals 14 residues. The CDR3 spells CASAQGVGANVLTF. DNA of the CDR3: TGTGCCAGCGCTCAGGGTGTCGGGGCCAACGTCCTGACTTTC.

This clonotype showed up many times. This chain's CDR3 is CASSSHGGSVETQYF. As DNA, the CDR3 is TGTGCCAGCAGCTCCCATGGTGGGAGCGTAGAGACCCAGTACTTC. This chain joins TRBV7-6 and TRBJ2-5; weak D call: TRBD2 (5 bases). The CDR3 runs 15 residues. Germline-derived CDR1 and CDR2 are SGHVS and FNYEAQ. Trimming took 4 bases from V and 4 from J, leaving 16 bases between them.

The table lists this clonotype with many counts. CDR3 sequence reads: CSARGTNYGYTF. The CDR3 DNA is TGCAGTGCTAGAGGGACTAACTATGGCTACACCTTC. The chain joins TRBV20-1 to TRBJ1-2; the D is unclear. The CDR3 length is 12 residues. The V end lost 1 base, the J end lost 0 bases, and 3 bases lay between the germline ends. Per the germline V gene, CDR1 is DFQATT and CDR2 is SNEGSKA (reference sequence).

This clonotype was counted a few times. The V gene is TRBV10-3, the J gene TRBJ1-1; a possible D gene is TRBD1 (5 bases). Germline CDR1 ENHRY, CDR2 SYGVKD. The germline V and J ends were trimmed by 2 bases and 2 bases, with 12 bases remaining between them. The CDR3 contains 15 residues. Here the CDR3 reads CAISEGGTGNTEAFF. For the CDR3, the DNA is TGTGCCATCAGTGAGGGGGGGACTGGAAACACTGAAGCTTTCTTT.

This clonotype has a count of ten or more. The CDR3, as DNA: TGTGCCAGTAGTGGTTCAGCTGGTTCCTACGAGCAGTACTTC. Residues: CASSGSAGSYEQYF. This chain links TRBV19 with TRBJ2-7; no clear D gene. This CDR3 contains 14 residues. Looked up from germline, CDR1 is LNHDA and CDR2 is SQIVND (reference sequence). Trimming left V 5 bases short and J 1 base short, with 12 bases between.

This clonotype was detected ten times or more. The rearrangement uses TRBV5-4 and TRBJ2-7; 8 positions match TRBD2. V dropped 3 bases and J dropped 2; count of bases not matched to a gene: 16. This CDR3 has 18 amino acids. The germline gives CDR1 SGHNT, CDR2 YYREEE (reference sequence). The CDR3 DNA reads TGTGCCAGCAGCTCACGTGTAGCTAGCGGGCAACCTCCCTACGAGCAGTACTTC. Translation gives CASSSRVASGQPPYEQYF.